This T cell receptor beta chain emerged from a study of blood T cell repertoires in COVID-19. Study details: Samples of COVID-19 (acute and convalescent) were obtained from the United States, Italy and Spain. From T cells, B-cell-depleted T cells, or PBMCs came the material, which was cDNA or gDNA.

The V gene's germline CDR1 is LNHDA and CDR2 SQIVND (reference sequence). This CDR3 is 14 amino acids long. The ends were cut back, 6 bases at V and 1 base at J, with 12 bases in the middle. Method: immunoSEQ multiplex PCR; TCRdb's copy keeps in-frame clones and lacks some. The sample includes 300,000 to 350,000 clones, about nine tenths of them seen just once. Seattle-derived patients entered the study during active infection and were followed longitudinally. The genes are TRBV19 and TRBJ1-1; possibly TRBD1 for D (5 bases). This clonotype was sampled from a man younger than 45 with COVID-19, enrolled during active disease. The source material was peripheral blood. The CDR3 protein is CASSPFQGNTEAFF. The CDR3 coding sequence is TGTGCCAGTAGCCCTTTTCAGGGGAACACTGAAGCTTTCTTT.